A single T cell receptor beta chain is shown here with its context. These data originate in a study of cytomegalovirus exposure and HLA in healthy donors. Germline assignment: CDR1 MNHEY and CDR2 SMNVEV (reference sequence). The CDR3 length is 13 residues. V was cut by 8 bases and J by 3 bases, with 13 bases left in between. Assay used: immunoSEQ multiplex PCR; TCRdb lists only in-frame clones, some missing. This sample has 120,000 to 150,000 clones, with around 90% found just once. This clonotype was sampled from a man younger than 35 in good health and CMV-seropositive. Sequencing input: PBMCs. The chain recombines TRBV27 with TRBJ1-2; no clear D. This chain's CDR3 is CASGPGSDYGYTF. For the CDR3, the DNA is TGTGCCAGCGGGCCTGGATCAGACTATGGCTACACCTTC.